Only a few counts were recorded for the clone carrying this TCR beta chain. Antigen specificity is unknown. Trimming took off 6 bases at V and 3 bases at J, with 11 bases between the two ends. This CDR3 contains 13 residues. Germline loops: CDR1 SGHDN, CDR2 FVKESK. The data originate from a study of immune cell composition in non-small cell lung cancer. Across the study: Most cases were lung adenocarcinoma or squamous cell carcinoma. Findings and caveats of the study: Top 10 clone scores and clonality were higher in squamous than adenocarcinoma.

Clones were sequenced by immunoSEQ multiplex PCR, and TCRdb holds only the in-frame ones, with some missing. The sample shows 12,000 to 15,000 clones, around three quarters of them seen only once. The chain links TRBV14 to TRBJ1-2; D remains ambiguous. The sequence came from a human donor with non-small cell lung cancer. Sample: lung tumor tissue. The CDR3 DNA sequence: TGTGCCAGCAGTCCGACACGCTACTATGGCTACACCTTC. This codes for CASSPTRYYGYTF.